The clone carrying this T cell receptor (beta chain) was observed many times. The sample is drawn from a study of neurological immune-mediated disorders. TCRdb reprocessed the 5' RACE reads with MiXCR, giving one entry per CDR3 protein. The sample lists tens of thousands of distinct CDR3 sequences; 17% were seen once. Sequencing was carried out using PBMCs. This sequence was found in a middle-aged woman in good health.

CDR3 sequence (DNA): TGCAGTGCTCGGGACCCTTGGGGCGAGCAGTACTTC. This gives the protein CSARDPWGEQYF. The rearrangement joins TRBV20-1 to TRBJ2-7; D assignment may be TRBD1 or TRBD2 (5 bases each). This CDR3 is built from 12 residues. The germline V gene has CDR1 DFQATT and CDR2 SNEGSKA (reference sequence). V lost 5 bases and J lost 6, with 14 bases in between.